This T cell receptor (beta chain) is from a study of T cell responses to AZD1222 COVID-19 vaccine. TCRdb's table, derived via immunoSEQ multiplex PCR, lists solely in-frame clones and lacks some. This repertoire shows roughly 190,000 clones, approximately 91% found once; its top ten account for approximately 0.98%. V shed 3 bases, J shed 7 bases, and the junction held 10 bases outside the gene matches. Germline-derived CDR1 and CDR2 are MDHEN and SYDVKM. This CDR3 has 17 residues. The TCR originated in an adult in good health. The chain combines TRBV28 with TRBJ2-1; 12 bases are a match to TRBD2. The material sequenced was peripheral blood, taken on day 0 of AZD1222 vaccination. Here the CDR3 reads CASSFPTRLAGDNEQFF. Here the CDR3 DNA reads TGTGCCAGCAGTTTTCCAACCCGACTAGCGGGAGATAATGAGCAGTTCTTC.